Listed here are 23 T cell receptor beta chains from one sample, sequenced in a study of T cells in Graves' hyperthyroidism and ophthalmopathy. What was amplified from RNA transcripts were TCR beta CDR3 regions. Using the HTBI primer set, a first-round RT-PCR was run on the TCR CDR3. TCRdb fed the multiplex PCR reads into MiXCR, producing one record per CDR3 protein. The sample contains a few hundred thousand distinct CDR3 sequences, 40% to 55% of which appear only once. Sequencing was done on a sample of peripheral blood or thyroid tissue (not recorded which). Receptors were obtained from a woman between 18 and 30 years old with Graves' hyperthyroidism.

The J gene is TRBJ1-5, the V gene TRBV15; TRBD1 might be the D (6 bases). V was pared by 3 bases and J by 3 bases, with 12 bases between. In germline, CDR1 is LNHNV, CDR2 YYDKDF (reference sequence). The CDR3 is 15 amino acids. CDR3 bases: TGTGCCACCAGCAGCCACACAGGGTACAATCAGCCCCAGCATTTT. Protein: CATSSHTGYNQPQHF.

There are a few counts of this clonotype. The V and J genes are TRBV2 and TRBJ1-5; TRBD1 matches 9 bases. CDR3 length: 16 residues. The V gene end was trimmed by 4 bases and the J gene end by 6 bases; junction bases not matched to a gene: 10. Germline loops: CDR1 SNHLY, CDR2 FYNNEI. The CDR3, as DNA: TGTGCCAGCAGTGTCTGGACAGGGGCGGGCAGTCAGCCCCAGCATTTT. This encodes CASSVWTGAGSQPQHF. The full variable domain, in which reference TRBV2 and TRBJ1-5 provide the parts outside the CDR3, is EPEVTQTPSHQVTQMGQEVILRCVPISNHLYFYWYRQILGQKVEFLVSFYNNEISEKSEIFDDQFSVERPDGSNFTLKIRSTKLEDSAMYFCASSVWTGAGSQPQHFGDGTRLSIL.

There are a few counts of this clonotype. The chain is built from TRBV19 and TRBJ1-1; D gene uncertain. V was clipped by 2 bases and J by 0 bases, with 7 bases between them. This CDR3 region has 14 residues. In germline, CDR1 is LNHDA, CDR2 SQIVND (reference sequence). CDR3 amino acids: CASSIPGVNTEAFF. The DNA for the CDR3 is TGTGCCAGTAGTATACCCGGGGTGAACACTGAAGCTTTCTTT.

This clonotype was picked up one time. The junction and the germline gene differ at one end; a read error may be behind it. The rearrangement links TRBV7-6 to TRBJ1-1; D gene ambiguous. The germline gives CDR1 SGHVS, CDR2 FNYEAQ. This CDR3 is 16 amino acids long. The CDR3 sequence: CTSSFSAGRMNTEAFF. The CDR3 bases are TGTACCAGCAGCTTTTCAGCGGGGAGGATGAACACTGAAGCTTTCTTT.

The chain has TRBV12-3 or TRBV12-4 and TRBJ1-5; a possible D gene is TRBD1 (6 bases). The CDR3 is made up of 15 amino acids. With 3 bases removed from V and 3 bases from J, the gap between germline ends came to 12 bases. The CDR3 protein is CASSFGGRDNQPQHF. Here the CDR3 DNA reads TGTGCCAGCAGTTTCGGGGGGCGGGACAATCAGCCCCAGCATTTT.

Notes on this clonotype: No conserved phenylalanine or tryptophan ends this CDR3, so it is likely a read error. V usage is TRBV11-2 and J usage is TRBJ1-5; D gene uncertain. CDR1 and CDR2 (germline): SGHAT, FQNNGV. The CDR3 extends over 13 amino acids. V was pared by 5 bases and J by 3 bases, with 8 bases between. The CDR3, as DNA: TGTGCCAGCAGCCCGGACCCCAATCAGCCCCAGCATCTT. Translation: CASSPDPNQPQHL.

To note about this clonotype: The junction shows a germline mismatch at one end, possibly a read error. The chain employs TRBV7-4 and TRBJ2-6, with 7 bases lining up with TRBD1. Germline CDR1 is SGHVT and CDR2 is SQSDAQ. The CDR3 has 18 residues. This CDR3 is CASSQDVQGSSGANVLTF. The CDR3 nucleotides read TGCGCCAGCAGCCAAGATGTACAGGGGAGCTCTGGGGCCAACGTCCTGACTTTC.

The genes are TRBV15 and TRBJ2-7; 8 positions match TRBD2. The trim removed 0 bases at V and 11 bases at J, leaving 12 bases unmatched. Germline V lookup: CDR1 LNHNV, CDR2 YYDKDF (reference sequence). The CDR3 spans 15 residues. The CDR3, as DNA: TGTGCCACCAGCAGAGATCGGGCGCGCGGGGGGAGCGAGTACTTC. Translating gives CATSRDRARGGSEYF.

The chain combines TRBV9 with TRBJ2-5, with TRBD2 identical over 7 bases. Per the germline V gene, CDR1 is SGDLS and CDR2 is YYNGEE. V dropped 2 bases and J dropped 3; count of bases not matched to a gene: 4. There are 14 residues in the CDR3. The CDR3 loop is CASSVLAAEETQYF. The CDR3 DNA reads TGTGCCAGCAGCGTCCTAGCGGCAGAAGAGACCCAGTACTTC.

A note on this clonotype: An end of the junction does not agree with germline; a read error may underlie this. The J gene is TRBJ2-7, the V gene TRBV7-6; unclear D gene. The CDR3 extends over 14 amino acids. The germline V gene encodes CDR1 SGHVS and CDR2 FNYEAQ. The chain's CDR3 is CASSVAPSYNEQYF. Written as DNA, the CDR3 is TGTGCCAGCAGCGTAGCACCGTCCTACAATGAGCAGTACTTC.

This clonotype has just a few counts. This chain joins TRBV7-2 and TRBJ2-7; D perhaps matches TRBD2 (6 bases). This CDR3 is 15 amino acids long. Germline CDR1 is SGHTA and CDR2 is FQGNSA. V was shortened by 5 bases and J by 0 bases, with 14 bases between the two germline ends. In nucleotides, the CDR3 is TGTGCCAGCAGCCCCACCCCGCGGGACTCCTACGAGCAGTACTTC. Translation: CASSPTPRDSYEQYF.

This clonotype was seen only once. The chain combines TRBV25-1 with TRBJ1-6; D gene uncertain. The CDR3 has 14 residues. The germline V gene encodes CDR1 MGHDK and CDR2 SYGVNS. With 8 bases removed from V and 9 bases from J, the gap between germline ends came to 17 bases. The CDR3 reads CASGMAADFSPLHF. CDR3 nucleotides: TGTGCCAGCGGGATGGCAGCCGACTTTTCACCCCTCCACTTT.

This chain links TRBV7-9 with TRBJ1-1, with TRBD1 identical over 10 bases. CDR3 size: 13 residues. CDR1 and CDR2 from the germline V gene are SEHNR and FQNEAQ (reference sequence). With 4 bases clipped from V and 11 bases from J, the junction kept 7 bases outside the gene matches. The CDR3 region has the DNA TGTGCCAGCAGCTCCGGGACAGGGGATGCTGCTTTCTTT. Its translation: CASSSGTGDAAFF.

This clonotype was picked up many times. The chain uses TRBV7-3 and TRBJ1-6, with D tentatively TRBD1 (6 bases). The CDR3 consists of 14 residues. The V end was cut by 2 bases, the J end by 7 bases, with 9 bases between. Germline CDR1 is SGHTA and CDR2 is FQGTGA. This CDR3 is CASSLSQGNSPLHF. CDR3 nucleotide sequence: TGTGCCAGCAGCTTATCCCAGGGGAATTCACCCCTCCACTTT.

The chain links TRBV20-1 to TRBJ1-1; D possibly corresponds to TRBD1 (5 bases). This CDR3 has 12 residues. The germline CDR1 and CDR2 sequences are DFQATT and SNEGSKA (reference sequence). CDR3 sequence: CYYKSGDTEAFF. In DNA, the CDR3 is TGCTATTACAAATCGGGGGACACTGAAGCTTTCTTT.

This clonotype showed up just a few times. The rearrangement joins TRBV12-3 or TRBV12-4 to TRBJ2-7; 7 nucleotides agree with TRBD1. The CDR3 runs to 15 residues. V lost 4 bases to trimming and J lost 4 bases; unmatched junction nucleotides: 10. The CDR3 reads CASSYQGTAEYEQYF. The CDR3 region has the DNA TGTGCCAGCAGTTACCAAGGGACAGCCGAATACGAGCAGTACTTC.

Concerning this clonotype: One junction end does not reproduce the germline sequence, and a read error may be involved. The chain carries TRBV10-2 and TRBJ1-4, with TRBD1 matching 12 bases. The CDR3 extends over 14 amino acids. Germline loops: CDR1 WSHSY, CDR2 SAAADI. The CDR3 here is CAISYGTGGEKLFF. The CDR3 nucleotides are TGTGCCATCAGTTACGGGACAGGGGGCGAAAAACTGTTTTTT.

This clonotype was seen ten or more times. This sequence joins TRBV10-3 and TRBJ1-5; TRBD1 is a possible D gene (5 bases). Germline V gives CDR1 ENHRY, CDR2 SYGVKD. This CDR3 is built from 16 residues. V lost 4 bases to trimming and J lost 1 base, with 14 bases between them. The CDR3 coding sequence is TGTGCCATCAGTGTAGGGCAGGGAGGGAGCAATCAGCCCCAGCATTTT. It encodes CAISVGQGGSNQPQHF.

The gene calls are TRBV20-1 and TRBJ1-3, with D possibly being TRBD1 (5 bases). Between the trimmed V and J ends, which lost 5 bases and 4 bases, there was a span of 15 bases. Germline V gene lookup returns CDR1 DFQATT and CDR2 SNEGSKA (reference sequence). The CDR3 consists of 14 residues. The CDR3 DNA is TGCAGTGCTGAAGCGGGGGAAACGGGAAACACCATATATTTT. Residues: CSAEAGETGNTIYF.

This chain links TRBV29-1 with TRBJ1-2, with TRBD1 matching over 7 bases. Germline V CDR1 and CDR2: SQVTM, ANQGSEA. With 6 bases clipped from V and 8 bases from J, the junction kept 9 bases outside the gene matches. The CDR3 loop spans 12 amino acids. For the CDR3, the DNA is TGCAGCGTCGCCCGACAGGGCGACGGCTACACCTTC. This translates into CSVARQGDGYTF.

The table lists this clonotype with many counts. V usage is TRBV15 and J usage is TRBJ2-2; D is undetermined. CDR1 and CDR2 (germline): LNHNV, YYDKDF (reference sequence). The CDR3 spans 14 residues. Trimming cost V 3 bases and J 0 bases, with 5 bases left between them. CDR3 bases: TGTGCCACCAGCAGTCAGCCGAACACCGGGGAGCTGTTTTTT. This translates into CATSSQPNTGELFF.

The sample holds many counts of this clonotype. V gene TRBV25-1 combines with J gene TRBJ2-5, with a possible D match to TRBD1 (6 bases). Trimming pared 1 base from V and 1 base from J, leaving 7 bases between. The length of the CDR3 is 14 residues. From germline, CDR1 is MGHDK and CDR2 SYGVNS. CDR3 region: CASSELGAQETQYF. CDR3 coding DNA: TGTGCCAGCAGTGAATTGGGGGCCCAAGAGACCCAGTACTTC.

V gene TRBV12-3 or TRBV12-4 combines with J gene TRBJ1-1; unclear D gene. The ends were cut back, 7 bases at V and 2 bases at J, with 14 bases in the middle. This CDR3 contains 14 residues. The CDR3 DNA is TGTGCCAGCACCTTGCGGAGTGGCAACACTGAAGCTTTCTTT. Protein: CASTLRSGNTEAFF.